Listed here are 6 T cell receptor beta chains from one sample, sequenced in a study of graft-versus-host responses after intestinal transplantation. This table comes from immunoSEQ multiplex PCR, and its TCRdb copy is limited to in-frame clones, with some not included. This table holds 95,000 to 110,000 clones, about 90% found once. No antigen has been identified for these receptors. This material consisted of unstimulated CD4+ T cells sorted from spleen or lymph node cells, taken before intestinal transplant. These receptors were taken from a human donor who received an intestinal transplant.

The chain links TRBV7-3 to TRBJ2-7; TRBD1 is a possible D gene (6 bases). V lost 0 bases, J lost 8 bases, and 17 bases lay in between. Germline CDR1 SGHTA, CDR2 FQGTGA. This CDR3 has 15 amino acids. CDR3 in DNA: TGTGCCAGCAGCTTAACCGGTCAGGGGAACCACCAGCAGTACTTC. Translation: CASSLTGQGNHQQYF.

The chain couples TRBV5-1 to TRBJ1-2, with 8 bases lining up with TRBD1. V lost 2 bases, J lost 7 bases, and 7 bases stayed unmatched. Germline V gene data show CDR1 as SGHRS and CDR2 as YFSETQ. The CDR3 loop spans 14 amino acids. In DNA, the CDR3 is TGCGCCAGCAGCTTTCCGGACAGGGCGGGTGGCTACACCTTC. This sequence encodes CASSFPDRAGGYTF.

The chain combines TRBV28 with TRBJ2-7; D is tentatively TRBD1 or TRBD2 (7 bases each). Trimming pared 6 bases from V and 1 base from J, leaving 13 bases between. The CDR3 sequence is 14 residues long. Germline V gene data show CDR1 as MDHEN and CDR2 as SYDVKM. CDR3 DNA sequence: TGTGCCAGCAGAAGACAGGGAGGGTCCTACGAGCAGTACTTC. Translation gives CASRRQGGSYEQYF.

J is TRBJ2-5 and V is TRBV5-1; 14 bases line up with TRBD2. V shed 3 bases, J shed 5 bases, and the junction held 9 bases outside the gene matches. CDR1 is SGHRS and CDR2 is YFSETQ in the germline V gene. The length of the CDR3 is 17 residues. CDR3 amino acids: CASSSATSGRVGETQYF. The CDR3 coding sequence is TGCGCCAGCAGCTCGGCGACTAGCGGGAGGGTAGGGGAGACCCAGTACTTC.

The chain carries TRBV28 and TRBJ1-3; D is undetermined. Germline loops: CDR1 MDHEN, CDR2 SYDVKM. The CDR3 length is 15 residues. The V end lost 5 bases, the J end lost 0 bases, and 11 bases lay between the germline ends. The CDR3 reads CASSLPMVSGNTIYF. The CDR3 DNA sequence: TGTGCCAGCAGTCTTCCGATGGTCTCTGGAAACACCATATATTTT.

This clone has only one observation. The genes are TRBV6-1 and TRBJ1-2; D call uncertain. The CDR3 extends over 14 amino acids. The germline V and J ends were trimmed by 4 bases and 2 bases, with 11 bases remaining between them. Germline-derived CDR1 and CDR2 are MNHNS and SASEGT. The DNA of the CDR3 is TGTGCCAGCAGTGCTCAATCCGTCAACTATGGCTACACCTTC. Encoded protein: CASSAQSVNYGYTF.